The text below deals with one TCR beta chain. Deletions cut 2 bases from V and 10 bases from J, with 13 bases between. The CDR3 extends over 13 amino acids. Germline V gene lookup returns CDR1 SGDLS and CDR2 YYNGEE. The data derive from a study of blood T cell repertoires in COVID-19. At the level of the study: Whether acute or convalescent, the COVID-19 samples came from the United States, Italy and Spain. Nucleic acid was either cDNA or gDNA, and it came from T cells, B-cell-depleted T cells, or PBMCs.

Per the authors' pipeline: Reference gene primer amplification gave nucleated cell count estimates. Sequencing used immunoSEQ multiplex PCR; TCRdb keeps in-frame clones, though not all of them. The V and J calls and the clone size are those of that table, but D and trimming were determined from the DNA. The sample records just over 65,000 clones, 86% being singletons. This TCR was sampled from a man aged 25-45 years with acute or convalescent COVID-19. The sequencing sample was made of peripheral blood. This rearrangement joins TRBV9 to TRBJ2-1, with D possibly being TRBD1 (5 bases). The CDR3 nucleotides read TGTGCCAGCAGCGTGACAGAGCATCGGGAGCAGTTCTTC. It encodes CASSVTEHREQFF.